Listed below are T cell receptor beta chains from one sample, sequenced in a study of early T cells in non-severe SARS-CoV-2 infection. MiXCR was run by TCRdb on the 5' RACE reads, yielding one entry per CDR3 protein. The repertoire has about 80,000 distinct CDR3 sequences, about an eighth of them found once; the top ten carry approximately 2.6%. The specimen sequenced was whole blood. All receptors come from an adult who was a healthcare worker with PCR-confirmed SARS-CoV-2 infection or an uninfected control (not recorded which). Each CDR3 is given with its conserved first and last residue. Fields, in order: CDR3 length, J gene, V gene, CDR3 protein.

length: 15
J: TRBJ2-5
V: TRBV7-3
CDR3: CASSAGTANEETQYF

length: 15
J: TRBJ2-7
V: TRBV6-1
CDR3: CASSALAGGIREQYF

length: 15
J: TRBJ1-5
V: TRBV12-3/TRBV12-4
CDR3: CASRTGTGMNQPQHF

length: 12
J: TRBJ2-7
V: TRBV10-3
CDR3: CAISESHYEQYF

length: 14
J: TRBJ1-2
V: TRBV15
CDR3: CATSRDLGNYGYTF

length: 16
J: TRBJ2-3
V: TRBV27
CDR3: CASSPFRAVGADTQYF

length: 17
J: TRBJ2-1
V: TRBV6-5
CDR3: CASSSYGVAGGLNEQFF

length: 12
J: TRBJ2-5
V: TRBV12-3/TRBV12-4
CDR3: CASTKGRETQYF

length: 13
J: TRBJ2-2
V: TRBV28
CDR3: CASSSQGTGELFF

length: 14
J: TRBJ1-2
V: TRBV29-1
CDR3: CSVEYGKGAGGYTF

length: 15
J: TRBJ1-1
V: TRBV10-1
CDR3: CASSESKQGWTEAFF

length: 16
J: TRBJ2-1
V: TRBV4-1
CDR3: CASSQDAEISYNEQFF

length: 15
J: TRBJ2-1
V: TRBV30
CDR3: CAWESGPRLYNEQFF

length: 15
J: TRBJ2-1
V: TRBV12-3/TRBV12-4
CDR3: CASSFPSGGNNEQFF

length: 14
J: TRBJ1-2
V: TRBV19
CDR3: CASSMKTSVYGYTF

length: 12
J: TRBJ2-3
V: TRBV18
CDR3: CASSPVGDTQYF

length: 14
J: TRBJ2-5
V: TRBV28
CDR3: CASSFAGAQETQYF

length: 16
J: TRBJ2-3
V: TRBV2
CDR3: CASSEWWGPRTDTQYF

length: 15
J: TRBJ1-2
V: TRBV14
CDR3: CASSQEGHPNYGYTF

length: 15
J: TRBJ2-5
V: TRBV29-1
CDR3: CSVTLPASGIETQYF

length: 15
J: TRBJ2-7
V: TRBV9
CDR3: CASSVAGTGGHEQYF

length: 15
J: TRBJ2-1
V: TRBV5-5
CDR3: CASSLGGAGYNEQFF

length: 14
J: TRBJ1-1
V: TRBV2
CDR3: CASSEGRKNTEAFF

length: 16
J: TRBJ2-2
V: TRBV7-8
CDR3: CASSPHWVANTGELFF

length: 16
J: TRBJ1-1
V: TRBV27
CDR3: CASSSRRIYANTEAFF

length: 15
J: TRBJ1-4
V: TRBV15
CDR3: CATSRDQKPNEKLFF

length: 15
J: TRBJ2-7
V: TRBV30
CDR3: CAWSPQDRNDYEQYF

length: 14
J: TRBJ1-4
V: TRBV18
CDR3: CASSTGTANEKLFF

length: 14
J: TRBJ1-2
V: TRBV18
CDR3: CASSSRQGANGYTF

length: 13
J: TRBJ2-7
V: TRBV29-1
CDR3: CSVGGDIPYEQYF

length: 19
J: TRBJ2-5
V: TRBV5-1
CDR3: CASSPKSPGANEYQETQYF

length: 12
J: TRBJ1-4
V: TRBV30
CDR3: CAWSYLREKLFF

length: 14
J: TRBJ2-1
V: TRBV7-6
CDR3: CASSLGQFPSEQFF

length: 15
J: TRBJ1-6
V: TRBV19
CDR3: CASSIYSSYNSPLHF

length: 12
J: TRBJ2-1
V: TRBV20-1
CDR3: CSVRTHTAEQFF

length: 11
J: TRBJ2-5
V: TRBV25-1
CDR3: CATGTPGTQYF

length: 14
J: TRBJ1-5
V: TRBV29-1
CDR3: CSVGTGSRDQPQHF

length: 13
J: TRBJ2-1
V: TRBV7-3
CDR3: CASSLTLGVEQFF

length: 16
J: TRBJ2-1
V: TRBV3-1
CDR3: CASSPLTGGAVAGQFF

length: 16
J: TRBJ2-3
V: TRBV11-2
CDR3: CASSPVAGASTDTQYF

length: 18
J: TRBJ2-6
V: TRBV5-5
CDR3: CASSPGLAVGSGANVLTF

length: 13
J: TRBJ2-1
V: TRBV12-3/TRBV12-4
CDR3: CASSLRGRNEQFF

length: 12
J: TRBJ2-7
V: TRBV20-1
CDR3: CSARETSYEQYF

length: 13
J: TRBJ2-5
V: TRBV6-1
CDR3: CASGGTQQETQYF

length: 14
J: TRBJ1-1
V: TRBV5-5
CDR3: CASTSSLGDTEAFF

length: 17
J: TRBJ2-3
V: TRBV5-1
CDR3: CASSLATVQGALDTQYF

length: 14
J: TRBJ2-3
V: TRBV11-2
CDR3: CASSLDGGPDTQYF

length: 12
J: TRBJ2-1
V: TRBV29-1
CDR3: CSVEERGPEQFF